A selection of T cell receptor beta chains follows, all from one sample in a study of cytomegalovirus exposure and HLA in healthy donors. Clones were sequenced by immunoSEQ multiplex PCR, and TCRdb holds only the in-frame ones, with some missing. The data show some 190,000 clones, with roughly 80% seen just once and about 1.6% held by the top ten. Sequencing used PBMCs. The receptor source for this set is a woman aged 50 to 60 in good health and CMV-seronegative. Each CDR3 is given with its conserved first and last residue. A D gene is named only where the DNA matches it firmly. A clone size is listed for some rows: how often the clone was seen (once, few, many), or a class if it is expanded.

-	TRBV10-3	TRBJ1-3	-	TGTGCCATCAGTCAAGCTGGGATTACAGGGTACGGAAACACCATATATTTT	CAISQAGITGYGNTIYF
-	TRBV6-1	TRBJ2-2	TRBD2	TGTGCCAGCAGTATCTCAACTAGCGAAACCGGGGAGCTGTTTTTT	CASSISTSETGELFF
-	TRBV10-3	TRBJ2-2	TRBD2	TGTGCCATCAGTGACCCGACTAGCGGGAGGGCCACCGGGGAGCTGTTTTTT	CAISDPTSGRATGELFF
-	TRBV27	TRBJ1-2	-	TGTGCCAGCGCAAGTAATGACAGAAACTATGGCTACACCTTC	CASASNDRNYGYTF
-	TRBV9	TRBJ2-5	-	TGTGCCAGCAGCGTCAGTCAGGGGGAGACCCAGTACTTC	CASSVSQGETQYF
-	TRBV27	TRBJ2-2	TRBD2	TGTGCCAGCATCCAACTGACTAGCGCGAACACCGGGGAGCTGTTTTTT	CASIQLTSANTGELFF
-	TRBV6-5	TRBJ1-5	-	TGTGCCAGCAGCAAGACAGGCTATAGCAATCAGCCCCAGCATTTT	CASSKTGYSNQPQHF
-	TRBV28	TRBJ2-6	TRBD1	TGTGCCAGCAGTTTAATTGGCGGGACAGGGAAGACTGGGGCCAACGTCCTGACTTTC	CASSLIGGTGKTGANVLTF
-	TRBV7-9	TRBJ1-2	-	TGTTCCAGCAGCTTATCCCTAGACAGCAACTATGGCTACACCTTC	CSSSLSLDSNYGYTF
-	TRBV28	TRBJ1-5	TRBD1	TGTGCCAGCAGGCCGGGACAGGGCGGCCAGCCCCAGCATTTT	CASRPGQGGQPQHF
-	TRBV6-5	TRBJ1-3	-	TGTGCCAGCACGTATGGGGGGGCTGGAAACACCATATATTTT	CASTYGGAGNTIYF
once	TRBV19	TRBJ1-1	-	TGTGCCAGTATGGGCTATTGGGGGGGAAACACTGAAGCTTTCTTT	CASMGYWGGNTEAFF
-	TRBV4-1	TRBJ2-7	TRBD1	TGCGCCAGCAGCCAAGGGGACAGTGGCTACGAGCAGTACTTC	CASSQGDSGYEQYF
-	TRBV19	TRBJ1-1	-	TGTGCCAGTAGTAGGGGCCGCGGGGACTTGAACACTGAAGCTTTCTTT	CASSRGRGDLNTEAFF
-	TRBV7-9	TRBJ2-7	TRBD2	TGTTCCAGCAGCTTTCCGGGGACTACAGCCCACGAGCAGTACTTC	CSSSFPGTTAHEQYF
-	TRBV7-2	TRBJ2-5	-	TGTGCCAGCAGCCCCTCAGAGACCCAGTACTTC	CASSPSETQYF
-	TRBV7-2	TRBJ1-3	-	TGTGCCAGCAGCTTAGGGCCCTCTGGAAACACCATATATTTT	CASSLGPSGNTIYF
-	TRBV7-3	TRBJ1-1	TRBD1	TGTGCCAGCAGGGGACAGATCAACACTGAAGCTTTCTTT	CASRGQINTEAFF
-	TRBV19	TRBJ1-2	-	TGTGCCAGTAGTTCTCACCGCAGGGGAAAAAACTATGGCTACACCTTC	CASSSHRRGKNYGYTF
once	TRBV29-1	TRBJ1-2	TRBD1	TGCAGCGTTGAAGATTCGACAGGGATGGCCAACTATGGCTACACCTTC	CSVEDSTGMANYGYTF
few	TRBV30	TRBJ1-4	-	TGTGCCTGGAGTCGTCAGGGTGGCGAAAAACTGTTTTTT	CAWSRQGGEKLFF
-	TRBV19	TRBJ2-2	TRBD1	TGTGCCAGTAGTTCGGACAGGGTGAACACCGGGGAGCTGTTTTTT	CASSSDRVNTGELFF